This entry concerns a single T cell receptor beta chain. The data belong to a study of blood T cell repertoires in COVID-19. The wider study: Specimens from acute and convalescent COVID-19 originated in the United States, Italy and Spain. T cells, B-cell-depleted T cells, or PBMCs provided the cDNA or gDNA that served as material.

Germline V gene sequence: CDR1 SNHLY, CDR2 FYNNEI. V dropped 1 base and J dropped 0 bases, with 16 bases sitting between them. The CDR3 covers 18 residues. In the original workflow: Amplification with reference gene primers provided the estimates of nucleated cell counts. Sequencing used immunoSEQ multiplex PCR; TCRdb keeps in-frame clones, though not all of them. D and trimming were read from the DNA, whereas the V and J calls and clone size are those reported in that table. Found here are approximately 200,000 clones, 86% of them singletons; the top ten hold about 9.7%. The origin of this receptor is a woman in her 30s who had recovered from COVID-19. This chain joins TRBV2 and TRBJ1-5; D is unclear. Sequencing was done on a sample of PBMCs or T cells enriched from blood (not recorded which). CDR3: CASSEERVEGYSNQPQHF. In DNA, the CDR3 is TGTGCCAGCAGTGAAGAGCGCGTGGAGGGATATAGCAATCAGCCCCAGCATTTT.